The 12 T cell receptor beta chains given below trace back to one sample, sequenced in a study of regulatory T cells in long-lasting Graves disease. CDR3-region Arm-PCR and iRepertoire HTBI primers produced the TCR beta libraries. TCRdb recomputed calls from the multiplex PCR reads with MiXCR, one row per CDR3 protein. The table has 440,000 or so distinct CDR3 sequences, 15% seen once. Time point reported: newly diagnosed GD, antithyroid drugs for less than 3 months. Extracted PBMC RNA gave rise to the TCR library. These records were also assigned to another study, of T cells in Graves' hyperthyroidism and ophthalmopathy.

The material was peripheral blood mononuclear cells (PBMCs), obtained at new diagnosis, from a patient treated with antithyroid drugs. The receptors were gathered from a young woman with Graves disease.

CDR3: CASSEARGSGREQYF. CDR3 in DNA: TGTGCCAGCAGTGAAGCCCGCGGTTCGGGACGCGAGCAGTACTTC. V usage is TRBV6-2 or TRBV6-3 and J usage is TRBJ2-7; D possibly uses TRBD1 or TRBD2 (5 bases each). Germline V gives CDR1 MNHEY, CDR2 SVGEGT. Trimming took 5 bases from V and 6 from J, leaving 20 bases between them. This CDR3 has 15 amino acids.

This clonotype came up a few times. The chain employs TRBV15 and TRBJ2-5; 13 bases are a match to TRBD2. V gave up 8 bases and J gave up 1 base; unmatched junction bases: 4. CDR1 and CDR2 (germline): LNHNV, YYDKDF (reference sequence). This CDR3 comprises 15 residues. The DNA for the CDR3 is TGTGCCACCGCCGGGACTAGCGGGATCCAAGAGACCCAGTACTTC. This gives the protein CATAGTSGIQETQYF. The full variable domain, with the rest looked up from reference TRBV15 and TRBJ2-5, is DAMVIQNPRYQVTQFGKPVTLSCSQTLNHNVMYWYQQKSSQAPKLLFHYYDKDFNNEADTPDNFQSRRPNTSFCFLDIRSPGLGDTAMYLCATAGTSGIQETQYFGPGTRLLVL.

This clonotype was counted at least ten times. The rearrangement links TRBV12-3 or TRBV12-4 to TRBJ2-5, with 8 bases identical to TRBD2. The CDR3 has 18 amino acids. J was trimmed by 3 bases and V by 2 bases; bases with no gene match: 14. This chain's CDR3 is CASSLMFGWREAEETQYF. Written as DNA, the CDR3 is TGTGCCAGCAGTTTAATGTTCGGTTGGCGGGAGGCCGAAGAGACCCAGTACTTC.

In DNA, the CDR3 is TGCGCCAGCAGCGCCGGTGGGGGTACGCAGTATTTT. Translation gives CASSAGGGTQYF. The chain combines TRBV4-1 with TRBJ2-3; D possibly uses TRBD1 or TRBD2 (5 bases each). Germline CDR1 and CDR2: MGHRA and YSYEKL. V dropped 5 bases and J dropped 8 bases, with 11 bases sitting between them. The CDR3 is 12 residues long.

This clonotype has a handful of counts. This chain connects TRBV4-1 to TRBJ1-6; no clear D. CDR1 MGHRA and CDR2 YSYEKL come from the germline V gene. This CDR3 region has 13 residues. Trimming pared 0 bases from V and 6 bases from J, leaving 3 bases between. The CDR3: CASSQESNSPLHF. The CDR3 DNA is TGCGCCAGCAGCCAAGAAAGTAATTCACCCCTCCACTTT.

This clonotype was observed many times. The V and J genes are TRBV6-1 and TRBJ1-2; the D gene is possibly TRBD1 (5 bases). The CDR3 covers 15 residues. The V and J ends lost 3 bases and 0 bases respectively, with 11 bases between them. Germline V lookup: CDR1 MNHNS, CDR2 SASEGT. CDR3 DNA sequence: TGTGCCAGCAGTGACAGGGTTGGGGCTAACTATGGCTACACCTTC. It translates to CASSDRVGANYGYTF.

In this sample, this clonotype turned up many times. V is TRBV27 and J is TRBJ1-5; tentative D call: TRBD1 (5 bases). CDR3 length equals 14 residues. V gave up 6 bases and J gave up 0 bases, with 9 bases separating them. The V gene's germline CDR1 is MNHEY and CDR2 SMNVEV (reference sequence). The CDR3 DNA is TGTGCCAGCAGCCTGGGACCTAGCAATCAGCCCCAGCATTTT. It translates to CASSLGPSNQPQHF.

This clonotype has a count of ten or more. The chain joins TRBV30 to TRBJ2-5; no firm D call. The V gene lost 0 bases and the J gene lost 1 base, with 9 bases spanning the gap. The CDR3 runs to 14 residues. Germline V CDR1 and CDR2: GTSNPN, SVGIG (reference sequence). The DNA for the CDR3 is TGTGCCTGGAGTGTACAAAGGATCCAAGAGACCCAGTACTTC. This codes for CAWSVQRIQETQYF.

A few counts support this clonotype. The DNA for the CDR3 is TGTGCCTGGAATTCGTTAGGGCTGGGGGCCAATGAGCAGTTCTTC. Amino acid sequence: CAWNSLGLGANEQFF. The V call is TRBV30, the J call TRBJ2-1; the D gene is possibly TRBD1 (6 bases). V was cut by 4 bases and J by 6 bases, with 19 bases left in between. Germline values: CDR1 GTSNPN, CDR2 SVGIG (reference sequence). This CDR3 comprises 15 residues.

In this sample, this clonotype turned up many times. A read error may account for a junction end that differs from germline. This chain connects TRBV11-2 to TRBJ2-1; D uncertain. This CDR3 contains 16 residues. Germline loops: CDR1 SGHAT, CDR2 FQNNGV. This chain's CDR3 is CASSQEAPSSYNEQFF. In DNA form, the CDR3 reads TGCGCCAGCAGCCAAGAGGCCCCGAGCTCCTACAATGAGCAGTTCTTC.

This clonotype was detected a few times. J is TRBJ2-7 and V is TRBV6-1, with TRBD2 matching 8 bases. V lost 5 bases and J lost 2; bases outside the gene matches: 8. The CDR3 runs 15 residues. CDR1 MNHNS and CDR2 SASEGT come from the germline V gene. Here the CDR3 reads CASSKGTSGAYEQYF. CDR3 nucleotide sequence: TGTGCCAGCAGTAAGGGAACTAGCGGTGCCTACGAGCAGTACTTC.

This clonotype appeared a few times. The J gene is TRBJ2-7, the V gene TRBV15; 13 positions match TRBD2. After removal of 2 bases from V and 0 bases from J, the junction contained 1 base not matched to a gene. The germline CDR1 and CDR2 sequences are LNHNV and YYDKDF (reference sequence). The CDR3 covers 16 residues. The DNA for the CDR3 is TGTGCCACCAGCAGAACTAGCGGGAGGGCCTCCTACGAGCAGTACTTC. This encodes CATSRTSGRASYEQYF.